The 26 T cell receptor beta chains listed next were all sequenced from one sample in a study of blood T cell repertoires in COVID-19 (dated by TCRdb to the early 2020s). Receptors were amplified or captured by the immunoSEQ multiplex PCR assay. The table was pulled from immuneACCESS by TCRdb, which kept in-frame rearrangements only. Such tables lose some clones; where checked, under half of the loss comes from unresolved V genes, and the rest has no known cause. Counted in this sample were a few hundred thousand clones; less than 85% of them appeared once. The ten largest clonotypes hold under 20% of the sample. The sequencing input was PBMCs or T cells enriched from blood (not recorded which). The receptors come from a middle-aged man who had recovered from COVID-19.

V and J are TRBV10-2 and TRBJ2-5; no definite D call. Trimming shortened V by 4 bases and J by 2 bases, and 8 bases separated the two germline ends. The CDR3 covers 13 residues. From germline, CDR1 is WSHSY and CDR2 SAAADI. The CDR3 bases are TGCGCCAGCAGTGTAACCCGGCAAGAGACCCAGTACTTC. This sequence encodes CASSVTRQETQYF.

The rearrangement links TRBV7-9 to TRBJ2-7, with 8 bases matching TRBD2. CDR1 SEHNR and CDR2 FQNEAQ come from the germline V gene (reference sequence). Unmatched junction bases numbered 11, after V lost 1 base and J lost 0 bases. The CDR3 extends over 18 amino acids. CDR3 sequence: CASSLEHTSGTLSYEQYF. The CDR3 nucleotides read TGTGCCAGCAGCTTAGAACACACTAGCGGAACTCTCTCCTACGAGCAGTACTTC.

This clone has a single count. The J gene is TRBJ1-2, the V gene TRBV6-5; D may be TRBD1 (6 bases). Germline values: CDR1 MNHEY, CDR2 SVGAGI. Trimming shortened V by 6 bases and J by 0 bases, and 11 bases separated the two germline ends. CDR3 size: 14 residues. The CDR3 region is CASSPGQSNYGYTF. CDR3 nucleotide sequence: TGTGCCAGCAGCCCAGGACAGTCTAACTATGGCTACACCTTC.

The chain is built from TRBV13 and TRBJ2-7; 10 bases align to TRBD2. The CDR3 runs to 17 residues. V trimming: 5 bases; J trimming: 6 bases; junction bases outside the gene matches: 16. Germline values: CDR1 PRHDT, CDR2 FYEKMQ (reference sequence). CDR3 region: CASSLLVESLAGAEQYF. The CDR3 nucleotides are TGTGCCAGCAGCCTACTAGTAGAAAGTCTAGCGGGAGCCGAGCAGTACTTC.

The chain combines TRBV20-1 with TRBJ1-6; no reliable D call. With 3 bases removed from V and 0 bases from J, the gap between germline ends came to 12 bases. Germline V gene data show CDR1 as DFQATT and CDR2 as SNEGSKA (reference sequence). The CDR3 covers 16 residues. The CDR3 protein is CSASNPLGSYNSPLHF. CDR3 DNA sequence: TGCAGTGCTAGTAATCCCCTAGGCTCCTATAATTCACCCCTCCACTTT.

The chain carries TRBV11-2 and TRBJ2-7, with TRBD1 as a possible D gene (5 bases). Deletions cut 0 bases from V and 9 bases from J, with 15 bases between. This CDR3 spans 14 amino acids. The germline CDR1 and CDR2 sequences are SGHAT and FQNNGV. CDR3 nucleotides: TGTGCCAGCAGCTTAGAAGGGGCCATAAGATTGCAGTACTTC. Protein sequence: CASSLEGAIRLQYF.

As DNA, the CDR3 is TGCGCCAGCAGCTACCTGACAAGGAATGATAATACCGGGGAGCTGTTTTTT. This codes for CASSYLTRNDNTGELFF. J is TRBJ2-2 and V is TRBV5-1; unclear D gene. The CDR3 is 17 amino acids. Germline V gene data show CDR1 as SGHRS and CDR2 as YFSETQ. V dropped 3 bases and J dropped 5 bases, with 20 bases sitting between them.

Written as DNA, the CDR3 is TGCGCCAGCAGCTCGCGCTCACAGGGGGCGCAAGAGACCCAGTACTTC. It translates to CASSSRSQGAQETQYF. The chain recombines TRBV5-1 with TRBJ2-5; 9 bases fit TRBD1. CDR1 is SGHRS and CDR2 is YFSETQ in the germline V gene. Unmatched junction bases numbered 8, after V lost 3 bases and J lost 2 bases. This CDR3 is 16 amino acids long.

The chain recombines TRBV3-1 (or the pseudogene TRBV3-2) with TRBJ2-5; D is perhaps TRBD2 (6 bases). Per germline, CDR1 LGHDT and CDR2 YNNKEL (reference sequence). This CDR3 region has 15 residues. V lost 5 bases to trimming and J lost 4 bases, with 17 bases between them. The CDR3: CASSYNFGSSETQYF. In DNA form, the CDR3 reads TGTGCCAGCAGCTATAACTTCGGGAGTTCAGAGACCCAGTACTTC.

This clone was seen only a few times. The sample carries other DNA sequences with the same CDR3. V usage is TRBV5-1 and J usage is TRBJ2-7; the D is unclear. The V gene's germline CDR1 is SGHRS and CDR2 YFSETQ. V gave up 0 bases and J gave up 1 base, with 8 bases separating them. The CDR3 runs 14 residues. CDR3 amino acids: CASSLASGSYEQYF. The CDR3 region has the DNA TGCGCCAGCAGCTTGGCTTCGGGTTCCTACGAGCAGTACTTC.

This clone was recorded once. The chain is built from TRBV28 and TRBJ2-1; TRBD2 aligns across 10 bases. After removal of 7 bases from V and 9 bases from J, the junction contained 9 bases not matched to a gene. CDR1 is MDHEN and CDR2 is SYDVKM in the germline V gene. This CDR3 is 14 amino acids long. CDR3 in DNA: TGTGCCAGCACCCTAGCGGGAGCTGGGGGTGAGCAGTTCTTC. Protein: CASTLAGAGGEQFF.

The chain is built from TRBV6-6 and TRBJ1-5; D not resolved. The V and J ends lost 2 bases and 6 bases respectively, with 8 bases between them. The CDR3 has 13 amino acids. Germline CDR1 reads MNHNY; CDR2 reads SVGAGI (reference sequence). The chain's CDR3 is CASSYGLAQPQHF. CDR3 DNA sequence: TGTGCCAGCAGTTACGGCTTAGCTCAGCCCCAGCATTTT.

V and J are TRBV29-1 and TRBJ1-2; D may be TRBD1 (6 bases). In germline, CDR1 is SQVTM, CDR2 ANQGSEA. The CDR3 runs to 14 residues. Trimming took off 1 base at V and 6 bases at J, with 15 bases between the two ends. CDR3 in amino acids: CSVEGDIDGNGYTF. The CDR3 region has the DNA TGCAGCGTTGAAGGGGACATCGACGGGAATGGCTACACCTTC.

To note about this clone: Other DNA sequences in this specimen translate into the identical CDR3. The chain recombines TRBV7-9 with TRBJ1-2; D is undetermined. V was trimmed by 3 bases and J by 7 bases, leaving 6 bases between them. CDR3 size: 11 residues. CDR1 is SEHNR and CDR2 is FQNEAQ in the germline V gene (reference sequence). CDR3 protein: CASSFSGGYTF. Here the CDR3 DNA reads TGTGCCAGCAGCTTTTCCGGTGGCTACACCTTC.

V is TRBV6-1 and J is TRBJ2-3; TRBD1 matches 7 bases. CDR3 length: 15 amino acids. Trimming cost V 3 bases and J 10 bases; bases outside gene matches: 13. From germline, CDR1 is MNHNS and CDR2 SASEGT. The CDR3: CASSETGTDSRAQYF. For the CDR3, the DNA is TGTGCCAGCAGTGAGACCGGGACAGACTCCCGGGCGCAGTATTTT.

On this clone itself: This CDR3 is also generated by other DNA sequences in the sample. V is TRBV6-5 and J is TRBJ2-3; 7 bases align to TRBD1. Germline loops: CDR1 MNHEY, CDR2 SVGAGI. CDR3 length: 14 residues. Trimming at V came to 6 bases and at J to 1 base, leaving 4 bases not matched to a gene. CDR3 in amino acids: CASRRTGGTDTQYF. The DNA for the CDR3 is TGTGCCAGCAGAAGAACAGGGGGCACAGATACGCAGTATTTT.

V usage is TRBV7-9 and J usage is TRBJ1-1; 10 nucleotides match TRBD1. V shed 8 bases, J shed 3 bases, and the junction held 9 bases outside the gene matches. Per germline, CDR1 SEHNR and CDR2 FQNEAQ (reference sequence). The CDR3 has 15 amino acids. CDR3 coding DNA: TGTGCCAGCTACCGGACAGGGGGGATGGACACTGAAGCTTTCTTT. Protein product: CASYRTGGMDTEAFF.

The chain is built from TRBV2 and TRBJ2-7; 13 nucleotides match TRBD2. Unmatched junction bases numbered 8, after V lost 6 bases and J lost 9 bases. CDR3 size: 14 residues. Germline V CDR1 and CDR2: SNHLY, FYNNEI. The chain's CDR3 is CASRRTSGRGGQYF. The CDR3 DNA sequence: TGTGCCAGCAGGCGGACTAGCGGGAGAGGCGGGCAGTACTTC.

This clone was seen just once. The chain employs TRBV9 and TRBJ2-3, with a tentative D call TRBD2 (6 bases). Trimming stripped 4 bases from V and 5 bases from J, with 20 bases between. Per germline, CDR1 SGDLS and CDR2 YYNGEE. The CDR3 totals 16 residues. The CDR3 loop is CASSPRGGPPGDTQYF. The CDR3 DNA reads TGTGCCAGCAGCCCTCGCGGAGGGCCCCCGGGAGATACGCAGTATTTT.

The gene calls are TRBV15 and TRBJ1-3, with D maybe TRBD1 (5 bases). CDR1 and CDR2 (germline): LNHNV, YYDKDF (reference sequence). Trimming cost V 0 bases and J 0 bases, with 15 bases left between them. The CDR3 extends over 18 amino acids. The CDR3 bases are TGTGCCACCAGCAGAGACCTGGGGACGGACTACTCTGGAAACACCATATATTTT. Protein product: CATSRDLGTDYSGNTIYF.

This rearrangement joins TRBV2 to TRBJ1-5; D remains ambiguous. Germline V lookup: CDR1 SNHLY, CDR2 FYNNEI. Trimming stripped 2 bases from V and 0 bases from J, with 8 bases between. The CDR3 has 15 residues. The CDR3 here is CASSESHNSNQPQHF. The DNA for the CDR3 is TGTGCCAGCAGTGAATCACATAATAGCAATCAGCCCCAGCATTTT.

CDR3 sequence reads: CASSLDGFQPQHF. The CDR3 region has the DNA TGTGCCAGCAGCTTGGACGGGTTTCAGCCCCAGCATTTT. The rearrangement links TRBV5-5 to TRBJ1-5, with unresolved D. Trimming left V 0 bases short and J 6 bases short, with 7 bases between. CDR3 length equals 13 residues. Germline CDR1 is SGHKS and CDR2 is YYEKEE (reference sequence).

The J gene is TRBJ2-7, the V gene TRBV6-1, with TRBD2 identical over 13 bases. V trimming: 1 base; J trimming: 3 bases; junction bases outside the gene matches: 6. Germline loops: CDR1 MNHNS, CDR2 SASEGT. The CDR3 contains 17 residues. The CDR3 here is CASSEVRLAGGGYEQYF. CDR3 DNA sequence: TGTGCCAGCAGTGAAGTTCGACTAGCGGGAGGTGGCTACGAGCAGTACTTC.

The chain links TRBV4-2 to TRBJ2-1, with 7 bases fitting TRBD1. This CDR3 is built from 17 residues. The V gene end was trimmed by 4 bases and the J gene end by 1 base; junction bases not matched to a gene: 10. CDR1 and CDR2 from the germline V gene are LGHNA and YNFKEQ. The CDR3 bases are TGTGCCAGCAGCCTTGCTGGGGGACAGCCTTCCTACAATGAGCAGTTCTTC. Protein sequence: CASSLAGGQPSYNEQFF.

This chain links TRBV5-6 with TRBJ2-1, with D possibly being TRBD2 (5 bases). Germline V CDR1 and CDR2: SGHDT, YYEEEE. The CDR3 runs to 15 residues. V lost 0 bases and J lost 9, with 16 bases in between. This chain's CDR3 is CASSLAGIVAGEQFF. CDR3 nucleotides: TGTGCCAGCAGCTTGGCCGGGATAGTCGCAGGTGAGCAGTTCTTC.

This clone appeared a single time. This chain connects TRBV5-4 to TRBJ1-2, with 7 bases that match TRBD1. Losses at the gene ends were 3 bases for V and 1 base for J; bases not matched to a gene: 3. Germline V gene data show CDR1 as SGHNT and CDR2 as YYREEE (reference sequence). This CDR3 is built from 14 residues. CDR3 amino acids: CASSSGQSNYGYTF. CDR3 coding DNA: TGTGCCAGCAGCTCGGGACAGAGTAACTATGGCTACACCTTC. Based on the CDR3 plus reference TRBV5-4 and TRBJ1-2, the full variable domain is ETGVTQSPTHLIKTRGQQVTLRCSSQSGHNTVSWYQQALGQGPQFIFQYYREEENGRGNFPPRFSGLQFPNYSSELNVNALELDDSALYLCASSSGQSNYGYTFGSGTRLTVV.